The following is a T cell receptor beta chain sequence with its context. The CDR3 loop spans 14 amino acids. V dropped 4 bases and J dropped 4 bases, with 13 bases sitting between them. Germline V gene data show CDR1 as SGHRS and CDR2 as YFSETQ. The repertoire was sequenced with immunoSEQ multiplex PCR; TCRdb's copy has only in-frame clones and lacks some. The sample records approximately 120,000 clones, less than 97% being singletons. The data originate from a study of T cell changes during pregnancy in multiple sclerosis. The specimen comprised peripheral blood, sampled after pregnancy. The genes are TRBV5-1 and TRBJ2-3; weak D call: TRBD2 (5 bases). The TCR originated in a female donor with multiple sclerosis, enrolled in a pregnancy study. The CDR3, as DNA: TGCGCCAGCAGCGTATCCGCGGGCCCAGATACGCAGTATTTT. This encodes CASSVSAGPDTQYF.